The 17 T cell receptor beta chains below come from one sample, sequenced in a study of Graves' ophthalmopathy and Graves' hyperthyroidism. RNA transcripts provided the template for amplifying TCR beta CDR3 regions. Amplification began with first-round RT-PCR using HTBI primers, then second-round multiplex PCR was performed. TCRdb reprocessed the multiplex PCR reads with MiXCR, giving one entry per CDR3 protein. The repertoire has about 220,000 distinct CDR3 sequences, 20% to 25% of them found once; the top ten carry approximately 40%. The source material was peripheral blood. The receptors originated from a woman between 50 and 59 years old with Graves' ophthalmopathy.

In this sample, this clonotype turned up many times. The chain joins TRBV27 to TRBJ2-7; TRBD2 agrees at 8 bases. With 6 bases clipped from V and 2 bases from J, the junction kept 6 bases outside the gene matches. Germline V CDR1 and CDR2: MNHEY, SMNVEV (reference sequence). The CDR3 extends over 14 amino acids. In DNA form, the CDR3 reads TGTGCCAGCAGAAAGATAGCGGGACCCTACGAGCAGTACTTC. This encodes CASRKIAGPYEQYF.

Only one count was recorded for this clonotype. This may come from a read error, since a much larger clone is one base off. DNA for the CDR3: TGTGGCAGCAGTTCCTCGAGCGGGGTGTCCGGGGAGCTGTTTTTT. Amino acid sequence: CGSSSSSGVSGELFF. This rearrangement joins TRBV28 to TRBJ2-2; 7 bases line up with TRBD2. CDR1 is MDHEN and CDR2 is SYDVKM in the germline V gene. The CDR3 covers 15 residues.

This clonotype was recorded a few times. One junction end does not reproduce the germline sequence, and a read error may be involved. This rearrangement joins TRBV28 to TRBJ2-7; D gene ambiguous. The J call may be in error: the DNA end matches TRBJ2-1 better. The CDR3 consists of 10 residues. Germline-derived CDR1 and CDR2 are MDHEN and SYDVKM. The CDR3 loop reads CVSSRVEQFF. The CDR3 region has the DNA TGTGTCAGCAGTAGAGTGGAGCAGTTCTTC.

This clonotype was seen repeatedly, ten times or more. The genes are TRBV2 and TRBJ2-7; TRBD2 aligns across 7 bases. CDR1 and CDR2 (germline): SNHLY, FYNNEI. The CDR3 has 13 amino acids. V lost 8 bases to trimming and J lost 6 bases; unmatched junction nucleotides: 10. This CDR3 is CASQRWGGSEQYF. CDR3 nucleotides: TGTGCCAGCCAGAGGTGGGGGGGGAGCGAGCAGTACTTC.

This clonotype was observed at least ten times. The gene calls are TRBV6-1 and TRBJ1-1, with 7 bases matching TRBD1. The CDR3 loop spans 16 amino acids. CDR1 is MNHNS, CDR2 SASEGT, per germline. The junction had 12 bases not matched to a gene; V was cut back by 6 bases and J by 2 bases. DNA for the CDR3: TGTGCCAGCAGCCTCAGGGGGGCAGGCGAAAACACTGAAGCTTTCTTT. Translating gives CASSLRGAGENTEAFF.

The rearrangement joins TRBV12-3 or TRBV12-4 to TRBJ2-5, with D tentatively TRBD1 (6 bases). This CDR3 comprises 15 residues. Trimming left V 2 bases short and J 2 bases short, with 12 bases between. The CDR3 sequence: CASSLSARGQETQYF. In nucleotides, the CDR3 is TGTGCCAGCAGTTTATCAGCCAGGGGACAAGAGACCCAGTACTTC.

This clonotype was observed many times. The chain employs TRBV29-1 and TRBJ2-7; D possibly corresponds to TRBD1 (5 bases). The ends were cut back, 0 bases at V and 0 bases at J, with 15 bases in the middle. The V gene's germline CDR1 is SQVTM and CDR2 ANQGSEA. CDR3 size: 16 residues. The CDR3 is CSVEDQQTEYSYEQYF. The CDR3 nucleotides are TGCAGCGTTGAAGATCAGCAGACAGAGTACTCCTACGAGCAGTACTTC.

The table lists this clonotype with many counts. The genes are TRBV19 and TRBJ1-2, with 7 bases fitting TRBD1. The V gene's germline CDR1 is LNHDA and CDR2 SQIVND (reference sequence). The CDR3 is 17 residues long. V shed 1 base, J shed 4 bases, and the junction held 12 bases outside the gene matches. The CDR3 loop is CASSIVSGDSILYGYTF. In DNA form, the CDR3 reads TGTGCCAGTAGTATAGTCTCGGGGGACAGCATCCTCTATGGCTACACCTTC.

In its sample, this clonotype was seen a few times. This sequence joins TRBV4-2 and TRBJ1-2, with D unclear. The length of the CDR3 is 13 residues. Germline-derived CDR1 and CDR2 are LGHNA and YNFKEQ. V shed 1 base and J shed 6 bases, with 9 bases lying between them. This CDR3 is CASSQVLGDGYTF. CDR3 bases: TGTGCCAGCAGCCAAGTTCTCGGGGATGGCTACACCTTC.

This clonotype was seen many times. The V gene is TRBV19, the J gene TRBJ1-5, with 7 bases lining up with TRBD1. Unmatched junction bases numbered 8, after V lost 7 bases and J lost 2 bases. Looked up from germline, CDR1 is LNHDA and CDR2 is SQIVND (reference sequence). The length of the CDR3 is 15 residues. This CDR3 is CASIRTGEGNQPQHF. The CDR3 DNA reads TGTGCCAGTATTAGGACAGGCGAAGGCAATCAGCCCCAGCATTTT. The full variable domain, rest sourced from reference TRBV19 and TRBJ1-5, is DGGITQSPKYLFRKEGQNVTLSCEQNLNHDAMYWYRQDPGQGLRLIYYSQIVNDFQKGDIAEGYSVSREKKESFPLTVTSAQKNPTAFYLCASIRTGEGNQPQHFGDGTRLSIL.

This clonotype was seen ten or more times. The chain combines TRBV18 with TRBJ1-6; D is uncertain. Trimming pared 4 bases from V and 7 bases from J, leaving 17 bases between. CDR1 and CDR2 (germline): KGHSH, LQKENI. The CDR3 totals 16 residues. CDR3 DNA sequence: TGTGCCAGCTCACGGGGTTTAGGGCAAGAAAATTCACCCCTCCACTTT. Protein product: CASSRGLGQENSPLHF.

Ten or more counts support this clonotype. The chain couples TRBV5-1 to TRBJ2-7, with 13 bases fitting TRBD2. The ends lost 0 bases at V and 7 bases at J; junction bases unmatched: 4. Germline loops: CDR1 SGHRS, CDR2 YFSETQ. This CDR3 contains 15 residues. CDR3: CASSLGGTSGAEQYF. Written as DNA, the CDR3 is TGCGCCAGCAGCTTGGGGGGGACTAGCGGGGCGGAGCAGTACTTC.

In its sample, this clonotype was seen many times. This chain uses TRBV5-6 with TRBJ1-2; 7 nucleotides align to TRBD1. V lost 5 bases and J lost 5; bases outside the gene matches: 6. CDR3 length: 13 amino acids. Germline V lookup: CDR1 SGHDT, CDR2 YYEEEE. The CDR3 coding sequence is TGTGCCAGCAGACCGGGACAGAGATATGGCTACACCTTC. This codes for CASRPGQRYGYTF.

This clonotype was recorded many times. The V gene is TRBV6-1, the J gene TRBJ2-7, with D perhaps matching TRBD1 (5 bases). V lost 4 bases and J lost 0, with 10 bases in between. This CDR3 region has 14 residues. Germline CDR1 reads MNHNS; CDR2 reads SASEGT. The CDR3: CASSGGRHSYEQYF. CDR3 nucleotide sequence: TGTGCCAGCAGTGGGGGCAGGCACTCCTACGAGCAGTACTTC.

This clonotype was counted ten times or more. This chain joins TRBV11-2 and TRBJ1-5; TRBD1 is a possible D gene (6 bases). Deletions cut 5 bases from V and 4 bases from J, with 18 bases between. The CDR3 is 16 amino acids. CDR1 is SGHAT and CDR2 is FQNNGV in the germline V gene. For the CDR3, the DNA is TGTGCCAGCAGCCAAGATTGGGGGCGAACTAATCAGCCCCAGCATTTT. As protein: CASSQDWGRTNQPQHF. The full variable domain, its missing parts supplied by reference TRBV11-2 and TRBJ1-5, is EAGVAQSPRYKIIEKRQSVAFWCNPISGHATLYWYQQILGQGPKLLIQFQNNGVVDDSQLPKDRFSAERLKGVDSTLKIQPAKLEDSAVYLCASSQDWGRTNQPQHFGDGTRLSIL.

The chain carries TRBV28 and TRBJ1-6; 8 nucleotides agree with TRBD1. CDR1 MDHEN and CDR2 SYDVKM come from the germline V gene. J gave up 9 bases and V 7 bases, and 11 bases lay outside the gene matches. The CDR3 is made up of 15 amino acids. The CDR3 loop is CASNARTGSGSPLHF. The CDR3 bases are TGTGCCAGCAACGCAAGGACAGGGTCAGGTTCACCCCTCCACTTT. Full variable domain (remainder filled in from reference TRBV28 and TRBJ1-6): DVKVTQSSRYLVKRTGEKVFLECVQDMDHENMFWYRQDPGLGLRLIYFSYDVKMKEKGDIPEGYSVSREKKERFSLILESASTNQTSMYLCASNARTGSGSPLHFGNGTRLTVT.

The chain joins TRBV6-2 or TRBV6-3 to TRBJ1-1, with TRBD1 matching over 10 bases. The J segment lost 4 bases and the V segment lost 6 bases, leaving 5 bases of the junction unmatched. The germline V gene has CDR1 MNHEY and CDR2 SVGEGT. This CDR3 has 14 amino acids. This chain's CDR3 is CASRRGQGSTEAFF. CDR3 DNA sequence: TGTGCCAGCAGGAGGGGACAGGGGAGCACTGAAGCTTTCTTT.